What follows describes a single T cell receptor beta chain. The sample comes from a study of CD8 T cells in Susac syndrome. Across the whole study: Treatment at blood withdrawal was none, corticosteroids, or intravenous immunoglobulin alone in Susac syndrome patients.

RNA amounts of roughly 0.45 to 1 ug underwent reverse transcription with random hexamers. TCRdb re-derived calls from the immunoSEQ multiplex PCR reads in MiXCR, one entry per CDR3 protein. The sample consists of about 90,000 distinct CDR3 sequences, about 96% of them appearing once. The CDR3 consists of 14 residues. With 2 bases removed from V and 6 bases from J, the gap between germline ends came to 10 bases. CDR1 and CDR2 (germline): KGHDR, SFDVKD. Negative isolation yielded the CD8+ and CD4+ T cells, while FACS enriched the TEMRA cells. This TCR derives from a human donor with Susac syndrome. The rearrangement uses TRBV24-1 and TRBJ1-5; D possibly corresponds to TRBD1 (5 bases). What was sequenced was CD8+ T cells from PBMCs. The CDR3 region has the DNA TGTGCCACCAGTGATTCGCAGGGAAGTCAGCCCCAGCATTTT. This sequence encodes CATSDSQGSQPQHF.